A single sample gave rise to the 30 T cell receptor beta chains below, sequenced in a study of cytomegalovirus exposure and HLA in healthy donors. The primer mix had 60 Vbeta and 13 Jbeta primers. The method was immunoSEQ multiplex PCR; TCRdb's version includes in-frame clones alone and lacks a portion of them. The sample consists of around 120,000 clones, more than 80% of them appearing once. Specimen: PBMCs. The origin of the receptors is a man aged 30 to 45 in good health and CMV-seronegative.

The CDR3 coding sequence is TGTGCCAGCAGGAGGACAGGTGACAACTACGAGCAGTACTTC. Protein sequence: CASRRTGDNYEQYF. This sequence joins TRBV6-1 and TRBJ2-7, with 7 bases identical to TRBD1. Germline CDR1 is MNHNS and CDR2 is SASEGT. The CDR3 sequence is 14 residues long. With V trimmed by 6 bases and J by 3 bases, 8 bases remained unmatched.

In its sample, this clone was seen once. The rearrangement joins TRBV19 to TRBJ2-7; weak D call: TRBD1 (5 bases). The CDR3 extends over 14 amino acids. V was cut by 5 bases and J by 0 bases, with 11 bases left in between. CDR1 and CDR2 from the germline V gene are LNHDA and SQIVND (reference sequence). This CDR3 reads CASSDRVGSYEQYF. Written as DNA, the CDR3 is TGTGCCAGTAGTGACAGAGTGGGCTCCTACGAGCAGTACTTC.

V is TRBV5-1 and J is TRBJ1-2; no clear D gene. The CDR3 consists of 12 residues. Trimming took off 0 bases at V and 5 bases at J, with 5 bases between the two ends. Germline V CDR1 and CDR2: SGHRS, YFSETQ. The CDR3 coding sequence is TGCGCCAGCAGCTTGGACAAATATGGCTACACCTTC. This translates into CASSLDKYGYTF.

This rearrangement joins TRBV19 to TRBJ2-7; no clear D gene. V was shortened by 7 bases and J by 3 bases, with 13 bases between the two germline ends. Germline CDR1 is LNHDA and CDR2 is SQIVND (reference sequence). The CDR3 is 13 amino acids. The CDR3 DNA is TGTGCCAGTACCCCGGGTGGCAACTACGAGCAGTACTTC. It encodes CASTPGGNYEQYF. The variable domain in full, completed from reference TRBV19 and TRBJ2-7, reads DGGITQSPKYLFRKEGQNVTLSCEQNLNHDAMYWYRQDPGQGLRLIYYSQIVNDFQKGDIAEGYSVSREKKESFPLTVTSAQKNPTAFYLCASTPGGNYEQYFGPGTRLTVT.

The chain joins TRBV19 to TRBJ1-1, with D perhaps matching TRBD1 (5 bases). The CDR3 consists of 12 residues. The V gene lost 5 bases and the J gene lost 2 bases, with 6 bases spanning the gap. Looked up from germline, CDR1 is LNHDA and CDR2 is SQIVND (reference sequence). The CDR3 loop reads CASSDSNTEAFF. The CDR3 bases are TGTGCCAGTAGTGACAGTAACACTGAAGCTTTCTTT.

In its sample, this clone was seen a few times. This chain joins TRBV4-1 and TRBJ2-3; TRBD2 is a possible D gene (6 bases). V lost 1 base and J lost 0, with 8 bases in between. The CDR3 runs to 15 residues. Germline CDR1 and CDR2: MGHRA and YSYEKL. Here the CDR3 DNA reads TGCGCCAGCAGCCAAGTTGGGACTAGCACAGATACGCAGTATTTT. This sequence encodes CASSQVGTSTDTQYF.

The CDR3 sequence: CASSLGPGQGTPGYTF. The CDR3 DNA reads as TGTGCCAGCAGCCTTGGGCCGGGACAGGGGACCCCTGGCTACACCTTC. The chain joins TRBV28 to TRBJ1-2; 10 bases are a match to TRBD1. V lost 6 bases, J lost 7 bases, and 14 bases stayed unmatched. Looked up from germline, CDR1 is MDHEN and CDR2 is SYDVKM. This CDR3 region has 16 residues.

This rearrangement joins TRBV7-6 to TRBJ2-2; D is ambiguous. The CDR3 covers 13 residues. From germline, CDR1 is SGHVS and CDR2 FNYEAQ. The V and J ends lost 3 bases and 5 bases respectively, with 7 bases between them. CDR3 region: CASSFGETGELFF. CDR3 coding DNA: TGTGCCAGCAGCTTTGGAGAGACCGGGGAGCTGTTTTTT. Supplemented by reference TRBV7-6 and TRBJ2-2, the full variable domain reads GAGVSQSPRYKVTKRGQDVALRCDPISGHVSLYWYRQALGQGPEFLTYFNYEAQQDKSGLPNDRFSAERPEGSISTLTIQRTEQRDSAMYRCASSFGETGELFFGEGSRLTVL.

The chain has TRBV6-6 and TRBJ1-2; 8 nucleotides match TRBD1. J lost 4 bases, V lost 4 bases, and 8 bases had no gene match. From germline, CDR1 is MNHNY and CDR2 SVGAGI (reference sequence). This CDR3 is 15 amino acids long. The CDR3 region is CASSLPGGAVYGYTF. CDR3 sequence (DNA): TGTGCCAGCAGTTTACCAGGGGGCGCGGTCTATGGCTACACCTTC.

This clone was detected only once. The chain uses TRBV7-9 and TRBJ1-1; D is uncertain. CDR1 is SEHNR and CDR2 is FQNEAQ in the germline V gene (reference sequence). The CDR3 spans 12 residues. V lost 6 bases, J lost 9 bases, and 14 bases lay in between. The DNA of the CDR3 is TGTGCCAGCAGAATGGCGGGCGGGAAAGCTTTCTTT. Amino acid sequence: CASRMAGGKAFF.

The chain uses TRBV6-1 and TRBJ2-7, with D possibly matching TRBD1 (6 bases). The CDR3 runs 11 residues. Germline V lookup: CDR1 MNHNS, CDR2 SASEGT. V lost 2 bases to trimming and J lost 11 bases, with 10 bases between them. The CDR3: CASSEIGTKYF. In DNA, the CDR3 is TGTGCCAGCAGTGAAATTGGGACAAAGTACTTC.

CDR3 sequence reads: CASGRWGVGSTEAFF. For the CDR3, the DNA is TGCGCCAGTGGGAGGTGGGGCGTGGGCAGCACTGAAGCTTTCTTT. The chain recombines TRBV5-1 with TRBJ1-1; D might be TRBD1 (5 bases). The germline V and J ends were trimmed by 8 bases and 4 bases, with 21 bases remaining between them. Germline V gene lookup returns CDR1 SGHRS and CDR2 YFSETQ. This CDR3 region has 15 residues.

V gene TRBV19 combines with J gene TRBJ2-4, with D tentatively TRBD1 (5 bases). The germline V gene encodes CDR1 LNHDA and CDR2 SQIVND (reference sequence). This CDR3 is built from 11 residues. V gave up 9 bases and J gave up 6 bases, with 9 bases separating them. The CDR3 DNA reads as TGTGCCAGCCCTAGGGGAAACATTCAGTACTTC. It translates to CASPRGNIQYF. Using reference TRBV19 and TRBJ2-4 for the parts outside the CDR3, the full variable domain is DGGITQSPKYLFRKEGQNVTLSCEQNLNHDAMYWYRQDPGQGLRLIYYSQIVNDFQKGDIAEGYSVSREKKESFPLTVTSAQKNPTAFYLCASPRGNIQYFGAGTRLSVL.

The genes are TRBV19 and TRBJ2-1; 11 nucleotides agree with TRBD2. The CDR3 is 13 amino acids. Germline V gives CDR1 LNHDA, CDR2 SQIVND (reference sequence). V shed 8 bases, J shed 4 bases, and the junction held 1 base outside the gene matches. The CDR3 region is CASGTSGYNEQFF. The CDR3 region has the DNA TGTGCCAGTGGGACTAGCGGATACAATGAGCAGTTCTTC.

The V gene is TRBV5-1, the J gene TRBJ2-3; TRBD2 matches at 13 bases. CDR3 length: 21 residues. Per germline, CDR1 SGHRS and CDR2 YFSETQ. Trimming at V came to 1 base and at J to 4 bases, leaving 18 bases not matched to a gene. The CDR3 loop reads CASSLRDDPSGLAGPPDTQYF. Here the CDR3 DNA reads TGCGCCAGCAGCTTGCGGGACGATCCTTCGGGACTAGCGGGACCCCCAGATACGCAGTATTTT.

The rearrangement joins TRBV11-3 to TRBJ2-7; 7 bases are a match to TRBD1. Germline V gene data show CDR1 as SGHNT and CDR2 as YENEEA. The CDR3 has 15 amino acids. After removal of 4 bases from V and 6 bases from J, the junction contained 12 bases not matched to a gene. CDR3 coding DNA: TGTGCCAGCAGCTCACAGGGGAGTGGAATCCGCGAGCAGTACTTC. Amino acid sequence: CASSSQGSGIREQYF.

The CDR3 reads CAIRHSGSSTDTQYF. Here the CDR3 DNA reads TGTGCCATCAGACATAGCGGGAGTAGTACAGATACGCAGTATTTT. The chain carries TRBV10-3 and TRBJ2-3; 9 nucleotides match TRBD2. V trimming: 6 bases; J trimming: 3 bases; junction bases outside the gene matches: 7. From germline, CDR1 is ENHRY and CDR2 SYGVKD. The CDR3 is made up of 15 amino acids.

The gene calls are TRBV9 and TRBJ2-1, with D possibly matching TRBD2 (5 bases). Per germline, CDR1 SGDLS and CDR2 YYNGEE. The V end lost 2 bases, the J end lost 8 bases, and 11 bases lay between the germline ends. This CDR3 comprises 13 residues. The CDR3 DNA follows: TGTGCCAGCAGCGTCCCTCCTAGCCATGAGCAGTTCTTC. This encodes CASSVPPSHEQFF.

The V and J genes are TRBV30 and TRBJ2-7; 12 nucleotides align to TRBD2. The CDR3 totals 14 residues. V shed 0 bases and J 6 bases; nucleotides not matched to a gene: 3. Germline lookup yields CDR1 GTSNPN and CDR2 SVGIG (reference sequence). CDR3 sequence (DNA): TGTGCCTGGAGTGTCAGACTAGCGGGAGCCGAGCAGTACTTC. As protein: CAWSVRLAGAEQYF.

This clone was picked up a small number of times. V gene TRBV7-8 combines with J gene TRBJ2-3; TRBD1 matches 8 bases. Per germline, CDR1 SGHVS and CDR2 FQNEAQ. The CDR3 has 15 amino acids. V dropped 6 bases and J dropped 2; count of bases not matched to a gene: 7. CDR3 sequence: CASRTGTGFTDTQYF. Here the CDR3 DNA reads TGTGCCAGCAGAACCGGGACAGGATTCACAGATACGCAGTATTTT.

The chain carries TRBV29-1 and TRBJ2-1, with D maybe TRBD2 (5 bases). The CDR3 has 12 amino acids. The V end was cut by 6 bases, the J end by 4 bases, with 10 bases between. Germline V gene sequence: CDR1 SQVTM, CDR2 ANQGSEA. The CDR3 DNA is TGCAGCGTCCGGACGGGGTACAATGAGCAGTTCTTC. This translates into CSVRTGYNEQFF.

J is TRBJ2-7 and V is TRBV30, with a weak D call TRBD2 (7 bases). The CDR3 extends over 13 amino acids. V shed 3 bases and J shed 2 bases, with 11 bases lying between them. CDR1 GTSNPN and CDR2 SVGIG come from the germline V gene (reference sequence). CDR3 protein: CAWSGGLPYEQYF. In DNA form, the CDR3 reads TGTGCCTGGAGCGGGGGGCTCCCCTACGAGCAGTACTTC.

The chain carries TRBV28 and TRBJ2-7; 14 positions match TRBD2. Unmatched junction bases numbered 8, after V lost 5 bases and J lost 2 bases. CDR3 length: 17 residues. The germline CDR1 and CDR2 sequences are MDHEN and SYDVKM. CDR3 residues: CASSPGLAGDYTYEQYF. CDR3 bases: TGTGCCAGCAGTCCGGGACTAGCGGGAGATTACACCTACGAGCAGTACTTC.

V and J are TRBV7-2 and TRBJ2-7; 8 bases line up with TRBD1. The germline V gene has CDR1 SGHTA and CDR2 FQGNSA. Trimming removed 5 bases from V and 2 bases from J; junction bases left unmatched: 8. This CDR3 spans 15 amino acids. DNA of the CDR3: TGTGCCAGCAGCCCGGGGACAGGCTTAGCCTACGAGCAGTACTTC. It codes for CASSPGTGLAYEQYF.

The chain couples TRBV20-1 to TRBJ2-1; D is unclear. The CDR3 is made up of 11 amino acids. Trimming took off 5 bases at V and 6 bases at J, with 8 bases between the two ends. CDR1 is DFQATT and CDR2 is SNEGSKA in the germline V gene (reference sequence). The DNA for the CDR3 is TGCAGTGCTCAACGAGGCAATGAGCAGTTCTTC. Amino acid sequence: CSAQRGNEQFF.

The V call is TRBV10-1, the J call TRBJ1-2; D may be TRBD1 (5 bases). The germline CDR1 and CDR2 sequences are WNHNN and SYGVQD (reference sequence). The CDR3 has 13 amino acids. The V and J ends lost 5 bases and 4 bases respectively, with 11 bases between them. CDR3 coding DNA: TGCGCCAGCAGTCAAGACAGTCCCTATGGCTACACCTTC. This codes for CASSQDSPYGYTF.

This sequence joins TRBV6-5 and TRBJ2-7, with 7 positions matching TRBD2. Germline-derived CDR1 and CDR2 are MNHEY and SVGAGI. Trimming removed 8 bases from V and 4 bases from J; junction bases left unmatched: 5. This CDR3 comprises 12 residues. The CDR3 is CASASGLYEQYF. The CDR3 bases are TGTGCCAGCGCTAGCGGATTATACGAGCAGTACTTC.

The rearrangement links TRBV19 to TRBJ2-6; D ambiguous. Trimming took 4 bases from V and 2 from J, leaving 9 bases between them. The CDR3 extends over 15 amino acids. Germline CDR1 reads LNHDA; CDR2 reads SQIVND (reference sequence). The DNA of the CDR3 is TGTGCCAGTAGTAGGGCAGGCACTGGGGCCAACGTCCTGACTTTC. This codes for CASSRAGTGANVLTF.

CDR3 sequence: CASSQDIRDPLYNEQFF. The CDR3, as DNA: TGCGCCAGCAGCCAAGATATTCGGGATCCCCTCTACAATGAGCAGTTCTTC. The J gene is TRBJ2-1, the V gene TRBV4-3, with D possibly being TRBD2 (5 bases). Trimming took 0 bases from V and 3 from J, leaving 15 bases between them. CDR1 LGHNA and CDR2 YSLEER come from the germline V gene. The CDR3 has 17 amino acids.

The V gene is TRBV13, the J gene TRBJ2-1; possible D gene TRBD2, 5 bases. Per the germline V gene, CDR1 is PRHDT and CDR2 is FYEKMQ (reference sequence). V was pared by 1 base and J by 3 bases, with 7 bases between. This CDR3 region has 14 residues. CDR3 nucleotides: TGTGCCAGCAGCTTAGTCCGGGGCTACAATGAGCAGTTCTTC. This sequence encodes CASSLVRGYNEQFF.